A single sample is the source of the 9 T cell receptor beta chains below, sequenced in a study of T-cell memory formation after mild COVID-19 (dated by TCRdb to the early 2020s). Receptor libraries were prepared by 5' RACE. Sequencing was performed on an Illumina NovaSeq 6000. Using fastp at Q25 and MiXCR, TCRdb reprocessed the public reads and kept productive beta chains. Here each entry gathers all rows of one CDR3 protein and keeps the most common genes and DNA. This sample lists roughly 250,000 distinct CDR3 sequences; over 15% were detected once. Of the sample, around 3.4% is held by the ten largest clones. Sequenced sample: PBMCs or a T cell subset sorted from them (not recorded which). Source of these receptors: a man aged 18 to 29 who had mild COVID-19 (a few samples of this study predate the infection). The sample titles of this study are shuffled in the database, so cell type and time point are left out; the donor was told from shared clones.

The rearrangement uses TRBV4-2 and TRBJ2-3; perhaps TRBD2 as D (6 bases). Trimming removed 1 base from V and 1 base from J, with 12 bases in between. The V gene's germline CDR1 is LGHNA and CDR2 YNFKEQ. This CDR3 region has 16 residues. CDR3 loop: CASSQVSSVGTDTQYF. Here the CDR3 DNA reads TGTGCCAGCAGCCAAGTATCTAGCGTCGGCACAGATACGCAGTATTTT.

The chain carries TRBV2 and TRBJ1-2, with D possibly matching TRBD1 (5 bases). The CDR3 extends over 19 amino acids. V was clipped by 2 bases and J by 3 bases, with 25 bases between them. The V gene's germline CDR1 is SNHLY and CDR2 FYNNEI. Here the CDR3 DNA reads TGTGCCAGCAGTGAACCCGTGCAGGGTCGTCGTTTATCTGACTATGGCTACACCTTC. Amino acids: CASSEPVQGRRLSDYGYTF.

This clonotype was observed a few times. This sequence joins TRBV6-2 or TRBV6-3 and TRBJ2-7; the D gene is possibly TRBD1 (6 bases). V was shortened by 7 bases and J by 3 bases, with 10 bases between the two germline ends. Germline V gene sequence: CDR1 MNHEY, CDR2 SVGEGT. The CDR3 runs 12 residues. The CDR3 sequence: CASNRGGYEQYV. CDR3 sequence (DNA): TGTGCCAGCAACCGAGGGGGCTACGAGCAGTACGTC.

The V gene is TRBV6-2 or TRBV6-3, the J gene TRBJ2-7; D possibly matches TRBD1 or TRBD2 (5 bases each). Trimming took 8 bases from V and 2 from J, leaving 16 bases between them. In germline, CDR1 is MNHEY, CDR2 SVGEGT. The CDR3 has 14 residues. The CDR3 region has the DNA TGTGCCAGCCTCCGGGACGGGGCGACCTACGAGCAGTACTTC. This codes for CASLRDGATYEQYF.

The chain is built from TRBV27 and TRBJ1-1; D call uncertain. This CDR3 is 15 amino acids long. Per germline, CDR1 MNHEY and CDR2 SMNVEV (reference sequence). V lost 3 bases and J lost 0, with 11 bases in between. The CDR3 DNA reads TGTGCCAGCAGTTTGGCAGCCGGCGTGAACACTGAAGCTTTCTTT. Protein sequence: CASSLAAGVNTEAFF.

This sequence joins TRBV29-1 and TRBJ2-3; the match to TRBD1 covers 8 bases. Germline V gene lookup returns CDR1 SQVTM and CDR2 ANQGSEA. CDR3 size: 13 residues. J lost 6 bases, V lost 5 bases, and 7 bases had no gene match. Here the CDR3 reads CSVLTGAGDTQYF. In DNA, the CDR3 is TGCAGCGTTTTGACAGGGGCGGGCGATACGCAGTATTTT.

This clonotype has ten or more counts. Here the CDR3 reads CASSPNRGSWSTNEKLFF. CDR3 DNA sequence: TGTGCCAGCAGCCCTAACCGTGGCTCCTGGTCCACTAATGAAAAACTGTTTTTT. The rearrangement links TRBV7-2 to TRBJ1-4; the D is unclear. Per the germline V gene, CDR1 is SGHTA and CDR2 is FQGNSA. V was clipped by 5 bases and J by 2 bases, with 21 bases between them. This CDR3 is 18 amino acids long. The full variable domain, completed using reference TRBV7-2 and TRBJ1-4, is GAGVSQSPSNKVTEKGKDVELRCDPISGHTALYWYRQSLGQGLEFLIYFQGNSAPDKSGLPSDRFSAERTGGSVSTLTIQRTQQEDSAVYLCASSPNRGSWSTNEKLFFGSGTQLSVL.

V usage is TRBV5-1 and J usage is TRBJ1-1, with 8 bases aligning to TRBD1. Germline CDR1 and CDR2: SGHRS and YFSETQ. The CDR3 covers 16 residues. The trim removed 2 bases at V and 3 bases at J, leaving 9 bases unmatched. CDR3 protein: CASSLRPTGGDTEAFF. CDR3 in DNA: TGCGCCAGCAGCTTACGTCCAACAGGGGGAGACACTGAAGCTTTCTTT.

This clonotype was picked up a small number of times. The CDR3 DNA reads as TGTGCCAGCTACCGTGGGGACAGGGTCGTTGCCCAGCATTTT. It specifies CASYRGDRVVAQHF. This sequence joins TRBV6-2 or TRBV6-3 and TRBJ1-5; 9 nucleotides align to TRBD1. The germline CDR1 and CDR2 sequences are MNHEY and SVGEGT. V lost 8 bases and J lost 11; bases outside the gene matches: 13. The CDR3 sequence is 14 residues long.